The text below deals with one T cell receptor (beta chain). Its antigen is as yet unknown. The source of the sample is a study of CD4+ T cells in melanoma. Study conclusions and caveats: CD8+ T cell, macrophage and B cell function reportedly correlated with neoantigen-specific CD4+ T cells. Diverse differentiation states were reported for melanoma neoantigen-specific CD4+ T cells.

Here immunoSEQ multiplex PCR was the method, and the copy in TCRdb shows in-frame clones only, minus some. The data contain 15,000 to 20,000 clones, under 90% of them singletons. This sequence was found in a human donor with melanoma. Sequencing was carried out using cells from a culture (not recorded whether cultured in vitro).

The CDR3 reads CASSQDVPGPSEDTEAFF. CDR3 nucleotides: TGCGCCAGCAGCCAAGATGTGCCGGGACCGAGTGAGGACACTGAAGCTTTCTTT. J is TRBJ1-1 and V is TRBV4-1, with D perhaps matching TRBD1 (5 bases). V was cut by 0 bases and J by 3 bases, with 20 bases left in between. There are 18 residues in the CDR3. Germline CDR1 and CDR2: MGHRA and YSYEKL.